This T cell receptor (beta chain) came from a study of T cell responses to AZD1222 COVID-19 vaccine. Clones were read by immunoSEQ multiplex PCR, and TCRdb kept only the in-frame ones, dropping some. The table lists 210,000 or so clones, around 94% of them singletons, with approximately 1.7% in the top ten. The germline V gene has CDR1 SEHNR and CDR2 FQNEAQ (reference sequence). The V and J ends lost 3 bases and 0 bases respectively, with 9 bases between them. This CDR3 is built from 15 residues. This receptor was taken from an adult who received the MenACWY meningococcal vaccine as a control. The genes are TRBV7-9 and TRBJ2-4; possibly TRBD1 or TRBD2 for D (5 bases each). The starting material was peripheral blood, obtained 28 days after the second dose of the MenACWY control vaccine. The CDR3 is CASSFEGTAKNIQYF. DNA of the CDR3: TGTGCCAGCAGCTTCGAAGGGACAGCCAAAAACATTCAGTACTTC.